This TCR beta chain is drawn from a study of blood T cell repertoires in COVID-19. This CDR3 is 15 amino acids long. V lost 4 bases and J lost 0; bases outside the gene matches: 4. Germline V gene lookup returns CDR1 SGHRS and CDR2 YFSETQ. Sequencing used immunoSEQ multiplex PCR; TCRdb keeps in-frame clones, though not all of them. In the table there are about 300,000 clones, under 90% of which are singletons. Source material: peripheral blood. This TCR was sampled from a woman aged 25 to 39 with COVID-19, enrolled during active disease. This chain uses TRBV5-1 with TRBJ2-3, with TRBD2 identical over 8 bases. CDR3 amino acids: CASSRGGSSTDTQYF. CDR3 DNA sequence: TGCGCCAGCAGCCGGGGGGGTTCTAGCACAGATACGCAGTATTTT.